Listed below are T cell receptor beta chains from one sample, sequenced in a study of cytotoxic CD8 clonotypes in ibrutinib-treated CLL. Here immunoSEQ multiplex PCR was the method, and the copy in TCRdb shows in-frame clones only, minus some. The sample carries some 140,000 clones, approximately 81% recorded once. Source: PBMCs, taken after 24 months of ibrutinib treatment. These TCRs come from a human donor with chronic lymphocytic leukemia. CDR3s include the opening cysteine and the closing phenylalanine or tryptophan. D genes are given only for firm matches. Clone size is not always given. Where it is, it says once, few, many or a class for expanded clones.

TRBD2	TRBV12-5	-	TRBJ2-7	TGTGCTAGTGATGGGTTCGGAGTGGGGGGGGTGAAGCAGTACTTC	CASDGFGVGGVKQYF
TRBD1	TRBV5-6	-	TRBJ2-5	TGTGCCAGCAGCTCTTGGACAGGGCAAGAGACCCAGTACTTC	CASSSWTGQETQYF
-	TRBV7-9	-	TRBJ2-5	TGTGCCAGCAGCTTAAGTTCGTCGGGTGGAAAGACCCAGTACTTC	CASSLSSSGGKTQYF
-	TRBV9	-	TRBJ2-7	TGTGCCAGCAGCGAGGCCCCACAGACTTCCTACGAGCAGTACTTC	CASSEAPQTSYEQYF
TRBD1	TRBV6-6	-	TRBJ2-2	TGTGCCAGCACCAGGGGGACCGGGGAGCTGTTTTTT	CASTRGTGELFF
TRBD1	TRBV7-2	-	TRBJ1-1	TGTGCCAGCAGCTTAATGGACAGGGGCAAAACTTCCTTT	CASSLMDRGKTSF
TRBD2	TRBV25-1	-	TRBJ2-3	TGTGCCAGCAGTGAATACGGGGGGGGCCTGGTAGATACGCAGTATTTT	CASSEYGGGLVDTQYF
TRBD1	TRBV18	-	TRBJ1-2	TGTGCCAGCTCACCAGGGACAGTTAGGCGGTATGGCTACACCTTC	CASSPGTVRRYGYTF
TRBD2	TRBV25-1	-	TRBJ2-7	TGTGCCAGCAGTGATTTCCTCTTTATGGGGACTAGCTGGCAGTACTTC	CASSDFLFMGTSWQYF
-	TRBV5-6	-	TRBJ1-1	TGTGCCAGCAGCCTAGACCCGAACACTGAAGCTTTCTTT	CASSLDPNTEAFF
TRBD1	TRBV5-1	-	TRBJ1-2	TGCGCCAGCAGCTCCACAGGGGTGGGGTATGGCTACACCTTC	CASSSTGVGYGYTF
-	TRBV2	-	TRBJ2-2	TGTGCCAGCGGCGAAACCAGCACCGGGGAGCTGTTTTTT	CASGETSTGELFF
-	TRBV5-1	-	TRBJ2-3	TGCGCCAGCAGCTTGGGGGTCCTTAGCACAGATACGCAGTATTTT	CASSLGVLSTDTQYF
TRBD1	TRBV6-1	-	TRBJ1-3	TGTGCCAGCAGTGTCCACCGGGACAGAAAGTACTCTGGAAACACCATATATTTT	CASSVHRDRKYSGNTIYF
TRBD1	TRBV9	-	TRBJ2-5	TGTGCCAGCAGCGCCAAGACAGGGTTGGAGACCCAGTACTTC	CASSAKTGLETQYF
-	TRBV5-6	-	TRBJ1-6	TGTGCCAGCAGCTTGGACGGCCGTGGTTCACCCCTCCACTTT	CASSLDGRGSPLHF
-	TRBV5-4	-	TRBJ2-5	TGTGCCAGCAGCCTCCAAGAGACCCAGTACTTC	CASSLQETQYF
-	TRBV13	-	TRBJ1-1	TGTGCCAGCAGCTTGAGGCCCGGGAATGAAGCTTTCTTT	CASSLRPGNEAFF
-	TRBV2	-	TRBJ1-5	TGTGCCAGCGGGGCCGGCGGGCCTAGCAATCAGCCCCAGCATTTT	CASGAGGPSNQPQHF
TRBD2	TRBV6-6	-	TRBJ2-7	TGTGCCAGCAGTTACTTCTTAGCGGGGACCTCCTACGAGCAGTACTTC	CASSYFLAGTSYEQYF
-	TRBV7-3	-	TRBJ2-3	TGTGCCAGCAGCTTGGGGAGCGGTCCCACAGATACGCAGTATTTT	CASSLGSGPTDTQYF
TRBD1	TRBV15	-	TRBJ1-2	TGTGCCACCAGCAGAGATTCTCTCTACAGGGGGCGCCAGAATGGCTACACCTTC	CATSRDSLYRGRQNGYTF
-	TRBV30	-	TRBJ1-2	TGTGCCTGGAGTGGGGTCAGCTTTTTCACCTTC	CAWSGVSFFTF
-	TRBV18	once	TRBJ2-7	TGTGCCAGCTCGCGCGCCGGGGCGAACTACGAGCAGTACTTC	CASSRAGANYEQYF
TRBD2	TRBV2	-	TRBJ2-3	TGTGCCAGCAGGGGGACTAGCGGTGGCACAGATACGCAGTATTTT	CASRGTSGGTDTQYF
TRBD2	TRBV10-1	-	TRBJ2-5	TGCGCCAGCAGTGAGACCCTAGCGGGGCAAGAGACCCAGTACTTC	CASSETLAGQETQYF
-	TRBV14	-	TRBJ2-3	TGTGCCAGCAGCCCCCATGGGGGACGGGACACAGATACGCAGTATTTT	CASSPHGGRDTDTQYF
-	TRBV14	once	TRBJ2-1	TGTGCCAGCAGCCTTAACAGGCGGCGCTCCTACAATGAGCAGTTCTTC	CASSLNRRRSYNEQFF
-	TRBV25-1	-	TRBJ2-7	TGTGCCAGCAGTGATCCTAACCACCTCGGCGAGCAGTACTTC	CASSDPNHLGEQYF
-	TRBV7-2	-	TRBJ2-5	TGTGCCAGCAGCTTAGTGGGCTGGCAAGAGACCCAGTACTTC	CASSLVGWQETQYF
-	TRBV6-6	-	TRBJ1-2	TGTGCCAGCAGAAGACGAAACCTGGGTGGCTACACCTTC	CASRRRNLGGYTF
-	TRBV5-6	-	TRBJ2-1	TGTGCCAGCAGCTCGCCGCGCGGACAAGGGCCCAATGAGCAGTTCTTC	CASSSPRGQGPNEQFF
-	TRBV30	-	TRBJ1-4	TGTGCCTGGACCGAGGCGGGGGGCTTTAGCGAAAAACTGTTTTTT	CAWTEAGGFSEKLFF
TRBD1	TRBV10-3	once	TRBJ1-6	TGTGCCATCAGGGGCGGGACAGGGGATTCACCCCTCCACTTT	CAIRGGTGDSPLHF
-	TRBV7-6	-	TRBJ1-2	TGTGCCAGCAGCTTAGAAGGGCTTAACTACACCTTC	CASSLEGLNYTF
-	TRBV19	many	TRBJ1-2	TGTGCCAGTAGCCCTTCACACTTGACCTATGGCTACACCTTC	CASSPSHLTYGYTF
-	TRBV7-3	-	TRBJ1-1	TGTGCCAGCAGCTTAATCCCGGACAGAAAAGAAGCTTTCTTT	CASSLIPDRKEAFF
-	TRBV28	once	TRBJ2-3	TGTGCCAGCAGTTTACTACAAAGGACAGATACGCAGTATTTT	CASSLLQRTDTQYF
TRBD1	TRBV7-2	-	TRBJ1-2	TGTGCCAGCAGCTTAGAGGACAGGTCCCATGGCTACACCTTC	CASSLEDRSHGYTF
TRBD1	TRBV7-2	-	TRBJ1-2	TGTGCCAGCAGCACACAACAGGGGTCCCGGGGCTACACCTTC	CASSTQQGSRGYTF
-	TRBV6-1	-	TRBJ1-1	TGTGCCAGCACATGGCAGGGGCGCGTCAACTTCGTAGCTTTCTTT	CASTWQGRVNFVAFF
-	TRBV9	-	TRBJ2-3	TGTGCCAGCAGCGTAGATGGTAGGACAGATACGCAGTATTTT	CASSVDGRTDTQYF
TRBD1	TRBV27	few	TRBJ2-7	TGTGCCAGCAGCCGCGGGGACAGGGGGGCCTACGAGCAGTACTTC	CASSRGDRGAYEQYF
TRBD2	TRBV15	-	TRBJ2-3	TGTGCCACCAGCAGAGGATCCTTCGCGGGGGGGACAGATACGCAGTATTTT	CATSRGSFAGGTDTQYF
-	TRBV18	-	TRBJ2-5	TGTGCCAGCTCACCTGGAGTCCAAGAGACCCAGTACTTC	CASSPGVQETQYF
-	TRBV6-5	-	TRBJ2-1	TGTGCCAGTCGCGGGTCCAGAATGGGCAATGAGCAGTTCTTC	CASRGSRMGNEQFF
-	TRBV2	-	TRBJ2-5	TGTGCCAGCAGCCCGGGGAGGGAGACCCAGTACTTC	CASSPGRETQYF
TRBD1	TRBV10-1	-	TRBJ2-7	TGCGCCAGCAGTGAAATGGACAGGGGGCAGCATCAGCAGTACTTC	CASSEMDRGQHQQYF
TRBD1	TRBV10-3	-	TRBJ1-1	TGTGCCATCAGTAAGGGACAGAGGGGCACTGAAGCTTTCTTT	CAISKGQRGTEAFF
-	TRBV7-2	-	TRBJ1-5	TGTGCCAGCAGTGGGGGAGGCAATCAGCCCCAGCATTTT	CASSGGGNQPQHF
-	TRBV15	-	TRBJ2-3	TGTGCCACAAAACAGGAGGTGGGCACAGATACGCAGTATTTT	CATKQEVGTDTQYF
TRBD1	TRBV5-6	-	TRBJ2-2	TGTGCCAGCAGCTTCGGACAGGGGGCGTCCGGGGAGCTGTTTTTT	CASSFGQGASGELFF